The T cell receptor (beta chain) described here comes from a study of cytomegalovirus exposure and HLA in healthy donors. For the study at large: Within an early data release were tens of millions of unique TCRs drawn from HLA-typed donors.

Study results and limitations: Trimming of TCR beta V- and J-genes showed a link, identified in a later analysis, to a missense DCLRE1C variant. Reportedly, a later analysis found an Asian-associated ancestry cluster had fewer N-insertions than the approximately 700-donor mean.

The PCR had 60 Vbeta and 13 Jbeta primers. The table came from immunoSEQ multiplex PCR; TCRdb's copy has only in-frame clones and leaves some out. Of some 150,000 clones in the sample, over 75% were seen once. The CDR3 spans 15 residues. CDR1 is SGHNT and CDR2 is YYREEE in the germline V gene (reference sequence). J lost 5 bases, V lost 3 bases, and 5 bases had no gene match. Worth noting for this clone: What it recognizes is unknown.

The sequencing sample was made of PBMCs. This sequence was found in a man between 35 and 55 years old in good health and CMV-seropositive. The chain recombines TRBV5-4 with TRBJ2-2; 9 positions agree with TRBD1. The CDR3 DNA reads TGTGCCAGCAGCTCCGGGACAGGGATGACCGGGGAGCTGTTTTTT. This encodes CASSSGTGMTGELFF.